One sample yielded the 9 T cell receptor beta chains listed below, sequenced in a study of cytomegalovirus exposure and HLA in healthy donors listed by TCRdb under 2017. Library preparation employed the immunoSEQ multiplex PCR assay. The multiplex PCR relied on a mix of 60 forward primers for TCR Vbeta segments and 13 reverse primers for TCR Jbeta segments. TCRdb holds this immuneACCESS table with in-frame rearrangements only. Some clones are missing; in checked studies, unresolved V genes explain under half, and the rest has no known cause. The sample table shows fewer than 150,000 clones, and approximately 74% are seen once. The ten largest clones capture 4.2% of the sample. Material for sequencing was PBMCs. All receptors come from a woman between 35 and 50 years old in good health and CMV-seropositive.

The chain recombines TRBV11-3 with TRBJ1-1, with a tentative D call TRBD1 (6 bases). The germline V and J ends were trimmed by 8 bases and 1 base, with 14 bases remaining between them. The CDR3 length is 14 residues. CDR1 SGHNT and CDR2 YENEEA come from the germline V gene. The CDR3 DNA is TGTGCCAGCGATGAGGGGGTTGGGAACACTGAAGCTTTCTTT. It specifies CASDEGVGNTEAFF.

A few counts support this clone. The chain couples TRBV5-1 to TRBJ2-7, with a possible D match to TRBD2 (5 bases). This CDR3 region has 13 residues. The germline CDR1 and CDR2 sequences are SGHRS and YFSETQ. V was cut by 0 bases and J by 6 bases, with 10 bases left in between. CDR3 bases: TGCGCCAGCAGCTTGGTAGAGGGTTTCGAGCAGTACTTC. Translated, it gives CASSLVEGFEQYF.

J is TRBJ2-3 and V is TRBV6-1, with 8 nucleotides matching TRBD2. CDR3 length: 14 amino acids. In germline, CDR1 is MNHNS, CDR2 SASEGT. Losses at the gene ends were 10 bases for V and 0 bases for J; bases not matched to a gene: 6. The CDR3 coding sequence is TGTGCCACATATAGCGGGACTAGCACAGATACGCAGTATTTT. This encodes CATYSGTSTDTQYF.

The chain couples TRBV5-1 to TRBJ2-1, with 11 bases aligning to TRBD2. CDR3 length equals 16 residues. Trimming took 4 bases from V and 4 from J; bases not matched to a gene: 7. The V gene's germline CDR1 is SGHRS and CDR2 YFSETQ. CDR3 nucleotide sequence: TGCGCCAGCAGCACCTGGACTAGCGGGCCTTACAATGAGCAGTTCTTC. It is translated as CASSTWTSGPYNEQFF.

The chain couples TRBV18 to TRBJ2-7; 7 bases agree with TRBD1. This CDR3 spans 14 amino acids. CDR1 is KGHSH and CDR2 is LQKENI in the germline V gene. The V gene end was trimmed by 2 bases and the J gene end by 4 bases; junction bases not matched to a gene: 5. The CDR3 coding sequence is TGTGCCAGCTCACCAAGGGGGCAGCGGTACGAGCAGTACTTC. It encodes CASSPRGQRYEQYF.

The V and J genes are TRBV27 and TRBJ2-5; the match to TRBD2 covers 16 bases. CDR3 size: 18 residues. The trim removed 5 bases at V and 4 bases at J, leaving 10 bases unmatched. The V gene's germline CDR1 is MNHEY and CDR2 SMNVEV (reference sequence). The CDR3 loop reads CASSAGTSGRAVGETQYF. The CDR3 region has the DNA TGTGCCAGCAGTGCCGGGACTAGCGGGAGGGCCGTTGGAGAGACCCAGTACTTC.

The V gene is TRBV6-5, the J gene TRBJ2-5, with 7 positions matching TRBD1. Germline loops: CDR1 MNHEY, CDR2 SVGAGI. V lost 6 bases and J lost 1; bases outside the gene matches: 8. The length of the CDR3 is 15 residues. The CDR3 coding sequence is TGTGCCAGCAGCCGAGGGACAGCCACCCAAGAGACCCAGTACTTC. Translated: CASSRGTATQETQYF.

This clone has only one observation. J is TRBJ2-7 and V is TRBV4-2; D may be TRBD1 (6 bases). The length of the CDR3 is 17 residues. Germline-derived CDR1 and CDR2 are LGHNA and YNFKEQ. Trimming shortened V by 0 bases and J by 1 base, and 16 bases separated the two germline ends. DNA for the CDR3: TGTGCCAGCAGCCAAGACAGGGGACCGGTAAATTCCTACGAGCAGTACTTC. It yields the protein CASSQDRGPVNSYEQYF.

This rearrangement joins TRBV6-6 to TRBJ1-6; TRBD1 matches 9 bases. Per germline, CDR1 MNHNY and CDR2 SVGAGI (reference sequence). The CDR3 is 15 amino acids. The ends lost 6 bases at V and 6 bases at J; junction bases unmatched: 6. CDR3 sequence (DNA): TGTGCCAGCAGCCAACAGGGGGCTGGTAATTCACCCCTCCACTTT. Its protein is CASSQQGAGNSPLHF.